This T cell receptor beta chain originates from a study of T cell responses to AZD1222 COVID-19 vaccine. Notes on the study in general: Spike-wide vaccine-associated CD4 TCRs dominated at 160-218 and 743-854. Mostly white British, mostly female donors; authors suggested clonal diversity may be underestimated. Baseline seropositivity characterized only six AZD1222 recipients. All repertoire sampling was performed exclusively after the peak T cell response.

The repertoire was sequenced with immunoSEQ multiplex PCR; TCRdb's copy has only in-frame clones and lacks some. The sample lists some 150,000 clones, just over 90% occurring once. V lost 2 bases, J lost 0 bases, and 5 bases lay in between. Germline-derived CDR1 and CDR2 are SGHRS and YFSETQ. The CDR3 spans 13 residues. This clone was recorded only once. What it recognizes is unknown. The chain employs TRBV5-1 and TRBJ1-1; no clear D. This material consisted of peripheral blood, taken on day 0 of MenACWY control vaccination. This TCR derives from an adult in good health. In nucleotides, the CDR3 is TGCGCCAGCAGCTTCCAGATGAACACTGAAGCTTTCTTT. It encodes CASSFQMNTEAFF.